This T cell receptor (beta chain) was retrieved from a study of T cell responses to AZD1222 COVID-19 vaccine (dated by TCRdb to the early 2020s). Looking at the study overall: A total of about 230 trial participants underwent TCR sequencing, of whom about 200 received two doses of AZD1222 and 26 received two doses of the MenACWY control vaccine. Enrollment into the trials was organized by age into subgroups of 18-55, 56-69 and 70-plus years, and those subgroups contained roughly 140, 27 and 60 TCR-sequenced participants, respectively.

Overall study results and their limits: Participants were mostly white British, with more females than males. The authors suggested clonal diversity may have been underestimated. Reportedly, close to half of the unique spike-specific TCRs recognized epitopes lying outside the regions that are mutated in the B.1.351 and B.1.1.7 variants. Spike-specific TCR breadth and depth rose significantly after two AZD1222 doses compared with day 0 and with MenACWY recipients. The whole spike protein was spanned by vaccine-associated CD4 TCRs, and dominant responses were seen in regions 160-218 and 743-854. Conclusions about previously exposed vaccinees were limited because only six AZD1222 recipients were SARS-CoV-2 seropositive at baseline. In the small 56-69-year group, the increase in depth fell short of significance, most likely because of low power. Because no day 14 peak-response samples were available, the repertoires could be characterized only after the peak T cell response.

The CDR3 regions of human TCRbeta chains were analyzed by immunosequencing. The paper's data handling went like this. TCRs in the repertoires were compared against a reference library of SARS-CoV-2-specific TCRs that had been generated with the MIRA antigen-specificity platform. Breadth was defined as the fraction of unique TCRs that were SARS-CoV-2-associated. Depth was defined as the fraction of total T cells that were SARS-CoV-2-associated. Using the MIRA data, each spike-specific TCR was assigned both to the spike region to which the TCR was reactive and to a CD4 or CD8 class. Log10-transformed breadth and depth values were compared by one-way ANOVA with Sidak's multiple comparisons tests. TCRdb re-hosts the immuneACCESS table, in-frame sequences only. Its copies lack some clones; in the studies checked, an unresolved V gene accounts for under half of them, and the cause for the rest is not known. V, J and clone size reflect that table, while D and trimming were determined from the DNA. Here the sample has 120,000 to 150,000 clones; more than 80% occur a single time. The top ten clonotypes cover 7.5% to 8% of the sample.

The germline V gene encodes CDR1 KGHSH and CDR2 LQKENI. V is trimmed back by 2 bases and J by 4 bases, and the junction contains 5 bases that no gene match accounts for. Its CDR3 holds 16 amino acids, cysteine through phenylalanine. Of the read, only the CDR3 DNA is kept; its 48 bases are in frame from base 1. The meaning of the sample's time point label: about 28 days (+/-7) after the second vaccine dose. In the paper's terms, the treatment or condition label means: meningococcal conjugate vaccine given as trial control. Samples from vaccinated people were obtained from the UK trials COV001 and COV002, which included a single-blind randomized controlled phase 2/3 trial of AZD1222 (ChAdOx1 nCoV-19) in healthy adults. For TCRbeta chain sequencing, PBMC samples from trial participants were taken at day 0 and at day 28 after the second dose. Comments on this clone: Its antigen target is currently unknown. No much larger clone exists at a distance of one base, and base qualities are not known.

The rearranged segments are TRBV18 and TRBJ2-3, and TRBD1 matches 11 of the central bases. This TCR was sampled from an adult who received the MenACWY meningococcal vaccine as a control. The source material was peripheral blood, sampled 28 days after the second dose of the MenACWY control vaccine. The DNA sequence is given as TGTGCCAGCTCACCAAGGTCGGGACAGGGGGCAGATACGCAGTATTTT. Its coded protein is CASSPRSGQGADTQYF.